Each of the 30 T cell receptor beta chains below was sequenced from the same sample in a study of T cell responses to AZD1222 COVID-19 vaccine. TCRdb keeps only in-frame clones here, not all; method: immunoSEQ multiplex PCR. The sample records roughly 140,000 clones, around 89% being singletons. The sequenced sample was peripheral blood, obtained 28 days after the second AZD1222 dose. These receptors were collected from an adult who received the AZD1222 COVID-19 vaccine.

This sequence joins TRBV10-2 and TRBJ1-1; D gene unclear. This CDR3 has 13 amino acids. From germline, CDR1 is WSHSY and CDR2 SAAADI. V was shortened by 7 bases and J by 5 bases, with 14 bases between the two germline ends. As DNA, the CDR3 is TGCGCCAGCATGGAGTTTGATCCGACTGAAGCTTTCTTT. It encodes CASMEFDPTEAFF.

The chain is built from TRBV30 and TRBJ2-1; the match to TRBD2 covers 9 bases. CDR3 size: 15 residues. Trimming took 0 bases from V and 9 from J; bases not matched to a gene: 9. Germline-derived CDR1 and CDR2 are GTSNPN and SVGIG (reference sequence). CDR3: CAWSVGSGGHGEQFF. The CDR3 DNA is TGTGCCTGGAGTGTAGGTAGCGGGGGCCACGGTGAGCAGTTCTTC.

The gene calls are TRBV24-1 and TRBJ2-7, with 9 bases aligning to TRBD1. The CDR3 runs to 15 residues. The germline V gene encodes CDR1 KGHDR and CDR2 SFDVKD. The V gene end was trimmed by 2 bases and the J gene end by 3 bases; junction bases not matched to a gene: 4. The CDR3 reads CATSDSGQGGYEQYF. CDR3 nucleotides: TGTGCCACCAGTGATTCGGGACAGGGAGGCTACGAGCAGTACTTC.

The rearrangement links TRBV30 to TRBJ2-2, with D tentatively TRBD2 (5 bases). CDR1 is GTSNPN, CDR2 SVGIG, per germline (reference sequence). V lost 0 bases, J lost 5 bases, and 16 bases lay in between. This CDR3 is 16 amino acids long. Written as DNA, the CDR3 is TGTGCCTGGAGTGTATCTAGCAGCCTTGGGACCGGGGAGCTGTTTTTT. This gives the protein CAWSVSSSLGTGELFF. The entire variable domain, with the rest obtained from reference TRBV30 and TRBJ2-2, is as follows: SQTIHQWPATLVQPVGSPLSLECTVEGTSNPNLYWYRQAAGRGLQLLFYSVGIGQISSEVPQNLSASRPQDRQFILSSKKLLLSDSGFYLCAWSVSSSLGTGELFFGEGSRLTVL.

This clone occurred a few times. The chain joins TRBV7-3 to TRBJ2-2; 7 nucleotides line up with TRBD1. Germline loops: CDR1 SGHTA, CDR2 FQGTGA. V dropped 5 bases and J dropped 6; count of bases not matched to a gene: 6. This CDR3 comprises 14 residues. The CDR3 DNA sequence: TGTGCCAGCAGCGCGACAGGGTTGGCCGGGGAGCTGTTTTTT. This sequence encodes CASSATGLAGELFF.

This clone was seen only a few times. The rearrangement uses TRBV27 and TRBJ1-1; D possibly corresponds to TRBD1 (5 bases). The CDR3 contains 14 residues. Trimming removed 6 bases at V and 1 base at J, with 12 bases between. CDR1 MNHEY and CDR2 SMNVEV come from the germline V gene (reference sequence). This CDR3 is CASSPGARNTEAFF. The CDR3 DNA follows: TGTGCCAGCAGCCCCGGGGCCAGGAACACTGAAGCTTTCTTT.

The chain couples TRBV6-2 or TRBV6-3 to TRBJ1-2; no reliable D call. Trimming stripped 1 base from V and 5 bases from J, with 17 bases between. Germline assignment: CDR1 MNHEY and CDR2 SVGEGT. There are 16 residues in the CDR3. The CDR3 protein is CASSYFRPDGTYGYTF. The DNA for the CDR3 is TGTGCCAGCAGTTACTTTCGCCCAGATGGAACGTATGGCTACACCTTC.

The V call is TRBV7-8, the J call TRBJ2-7; D ambiguous. Trimming left V 4 bases short and J 6 bases short, with 16 bases between. CDR3 length: 14 amino acids. Germline values: CDR1 SGHVS, CDR2 FQNEAQ. CDR3 nucleotides: TGTGCCAGCAGCTCATCTAGTCCCCCGGGCGAGCAGTACTTC. Translated: CASSSSSPPGEQYF.

V usage is TRBV6-2 or TRBV6-3 and J usage is TRBJ2-1; 9 positions match TRBD2. CDR3 length: 16 residues. Unmatched junction bases numbered 3, after V lost 2 bases and J lost 1 base. CDR1 MNHEY and CDR2 SVGEGT come from the germline V gene. CDR3 DNA: TGTGCCAGCAGTTACAATAGCGGGAGATCCTACAATGAGCAGTTCTTC. This translates into CASSYNSGRSYNEQFF.

V is TRBV30 and J is TRBJ1-2; D uncertain. V was cut by 3 bases and J by 8 bases, with 16 bases left in between. The CDR3 is 13 amino acids. Germline values: CDR1 GTSNPN, CDR2 SVGIG (reference sequence). CDR3 sequence (DNA): TGTGCCTGGAGACGGGCAGCCTCAGAAGGCTACACCTTC. This codes for CAWRRAASEGYTF.

This rearrangement joins TRBV9 to TRBJ1-2; 7 bases agree with TRBD1. In germline, CDR1 is SGDLS, CDR2 YYNGEE. CDR3 size: 14 residues. Trimming at V came to 3 bases and at J to 4 bases, leaving 6 bases not matched to a gene. The CDR3 DNA follows: TGTGCCAGCAGCGCTCACAGGGGAGCCTATGGCTACACCTTC. Translated, it gives CASSAHRGAYGYTF.

This chain's CDR3 is CSFYGTLSEKLFF. The CDR3 DNA is TGCAGCTTTTACGGGACACTAAGTGAAAAACTGTTTTTT. The gene calls are TRBV29-1 and TRBJ1-4; tentatively, D is TRBD1 (6 bases). Trimming stripped 8 bases from V and 7 bases from J, with 17 bases between. The CDR3 runs 13 residues. Germline CDR1 reads SQVTM; CDR2 reads ANQGSEA.

The genes are TRBV14 and TRBJ1-1; 7 bases fit TRBD1. After removal of 0 bases from V and 9 bases from J, the junction contained 7 bases not matched to a gene. This CDR3 has 14 residues. Per the germline V gene, CDR1 is SGHDN and CDR2 is FVKESK. CDR3 loop: CASSQDWAGGKAFF. The CDR3 nucleotides are TGTGCCAGCAGCCAAGATTGGGCAGGGGGGAAAGCTTTCTTT. The variable domain in full, with the rest retrieved from reference TRBV14 and TRBJ1-1, is EAGVTQFPSHSVIEKGQTVTLRCDPISGHDNLYWYRRVMGKEIKFLLHFVKESKQDESGMPNNRFLAERTGGTYSTLKVQPAELEDSGVYFCASSQDWAGGKAFFGQGTRLTVV.

The chain recombines TRBV11-2 with TRBJ1-1, with 8 bases that match TRBD1. The CDR3 spans 15 residues. CDR1 and CDR2 (germline): SGHAT, FQNNGV. V was clipped by 5 bases and J by 1 base; unmatched bases: 6. This chain's CDR3 is CASSLRGQANTEAFF. In DNA, the CDR3 is TGTGCCAGCAGCCTACGGGGACAGGCGAACACTGAAGCTTTCTTT.

The chain recombines TRBV29-1 with TRBJ2-7; 11 bases fit TRBD2. J was trimmed by 2 bases and V by 6 bases; bases with no gene match: 6. CDR3 length equals 14 residues. Germline V lookup: CDR1 SQVTM, CDR2 ANQGSEA. The CDR3 loop is CSVARLAGTYEQYF. The CDR3 DNA reads TGCAGCGTCGCCCGACTAGCGGGGACCTACGAGCAGTACTTC.

The genes are TRBV7-2 and TRBJ1-1; D is possibly TRBD1 (5 bases). This CDR3 contains 14 residues. Trimming shortened V by 2 bases and J by 6 bases, and 13 bases separated the two germline ends. Germline lookup yields CDR1 SGHTA and CDR2 FQGNSA. DNA for the CDR3: TGTGCCAGCAGCTTACCGGGGACCCAGGCTGAAGCTTTCTTT. Translation: CASSLPGTQAEAFF.

The chain couples TRBV30 to TRBJ1-2; D is unclear. V lost 3 bases to trimming and J lost 2 bases, with 19 bases between them. Germline CDR1 is GTSNPN and CDR2 is SVGIG (reference sequence). The CDR3 runs 16 residues. CDR3 sequence: CAWSSVVVGFNYGYTF. In DNA form, the CDR3 reads TGTGCCTGGAGCTCAGTGGTTGTGGGCTTCAACTATGGCTACACCTTC.

This clone has only one observation. The chain employs TRBV3-1 (or the pseudogene TRBV3-2) and TRBJ2-5; TRBD1 agrees at 9 bases. V shed 4 bases, J shed 5 bases, and the junction held 8 bases outside the gene matches. The CDR3 is made up of 15 amino acids. The germline gives CDR1 LGHDT, CDR2 YNNKEL (reference sequence). The CDR3 sequence: CASSRRTGEVETQYF. The CDR3 region has the DNA TGTGCCAGCAGCCGCAGGACAGGGGAGGTCGAGACCCAGTACTTC.

This clone was found once. This chain uses TRBV30 with TRBJ1-1; D gene ambiguous. CDR3 length: 12 amino acids. The V end was cut by 1 base, the J end by 5 bases, with 8 bases between. Germline CDR1 and CDR2: GTSNPN and SVGIG (reference sequence). The CDR3 DNA reads as TGTGCCTGGAGTGAACGAAGGACTGAAGCTTTCTTT. Residues: CAWSERRTEAFF.

The chain joins TRBV7-2 to TRBJ2-1; D ambiguous. V gave up 3 bases and J gave up 8 bases, with 17 bases separating them. This CDR3 is 15 amino acids long. The germline V gene has CDR1 SGHTA and CDR2 FQGNSA. The CDR3 nucleotides are TGTGCCAGCAGCTTGGGCAGAAAGATACCAGATGAGCAGTTCTTC. It translates to CASSLGRKIPDEQFF.

The chain's CDR3 is CASSSRDGHNEKLFF. CDR3 DNA sequence: TGTGCCAGCAGCTCACGGGACGGCCATAATGAAAAACTGTTTTTT. This chain connects TRBV7-6 to TRBJ1-4; D might be TRBD1 (5 bases). The CDR3 loop spans 15 amino acids. Germline V CDR1 and CDR2: SGHVS, FNYEAQ. V lost 4 bases to trimming and J lost 4 bases, with 13 bases between them.

V gene TRBV11-3 combines with J gene TRBJ1-1; unclear D gene. This CDR3 has 12 residues. The germline V gene encodes CDR1 SGHNT and CDR2 YENEEA. Trimming cost V 1 base and J 3 bases, with 3 bases left between them. The CDR3 here is CASSLGDTEAFF. CDR3 DNA sequence: TGTGCCAGCAGCTTAGGGGACACTGAAGCTTTCTTT.

This clone is a singleton in its sample. This sequence joins TRBV2 and TRBJ2-6; 9 bases are shared with TRBD1. CDR1 is SNHLY and CDR2 is FYNNEI in the germline V gene. The J segment lost 3 bases and the V segment lost 5 bases, leaving 5 bases of the junction unmatched. CDR3 size: 16 residues. In nucleotides, the CDR3 is TGTGCCAGCAGTCCACAGGGGGCTCTTGGGGCCAACGTCCTGACTTTC. This gives the protein CASSPQGALGANVLTF. Combining the CDR3 with reference TRBV2 and TRBJ2-6 gives the whole variable domain EPEVTQTPSHQVTQMGQEVILRCVPISNHLYFYWYRQILGQKVEFLVSFYNNEISEKSEIFDDQFSVERPDGSNFTLKIRSTKLEDSAMYFCASSPQGALGANVLTFGAGSRLTVL.

The chain has TRBV5-6 and TRBJ2-1; 8 positions match TRBD2. CDR3 size: 16 residues. Trimming took 1 base from V and 0 from J; bases not matched to a gene: 3. CDR1 and CDR2 from the germline V gene are SGHDT and YYEEEE. The CDR3 bases are TGTGCCAGCAGCTTGCAAGCGGGAGCCTCCTACAATGAGCAGTTCTTC. It is translated as CASSLQAGASYNEQFF.

The chain is built from TRBV27 and TRBJ2-3; D is ambiguous. Trimming removed 7 bases from V and 5 bases from J, with 16 bases in between. The germline V gene has CDR1 MNHEY and CDR2 SMNVEV (reference sequence). The CDR3 consists of 14 residues. CDR3 amino acids: CASNMGRGQDTQYF. In nucleotides, the CDR3 is TGTGCCAGCAATATGGGCCGCGGCCAAGATACGCAGTATTTT.

The chain recombines TRBV3-1 (or the pseudogene TRBV3-2) with TRBJ2-2; 10 positions match TRBD1. CDR3 length: 16 amino acids. V gave up 3 bases and J gave up 3 bases; unmatched junction bases: 4. Germline CDR1 LGHDT, CDR2 YNNKEL (reference sequence). The CDR3 DNA reads TGTGCCAGCAGCCATCTCGGGACAGGGGACACCGGGGAGCTGTTTTTT. It yields the protein CASSHLGTGDTGELFF.

This sequence joins TRBV29-1 and TRBJ2-1; no reliable D call. Between the trimmed V and J ends, which lost 4 bases and 2 bases, there was a span of 3 bases. The germline V gene has CDR1 SQVTM and CDR2 ANQGSEA. The CDR3 has 11 amino acids. The CDR3 is CSVGPYNEQFF. CDR3 DNA: TGCAGCGTTGGACCCTACAATGAGCAGTTCTTC.

The chain uses TRBV10-2 and TRBJ2-7; 11 bases map to TRBD1. V gave up 7 bases and J gave up 3 bases; unmatched junction bases: 5. The CDR3 is made up of 14 amino acids. Germline V gives CDR1 WSHSY, CDR2 SAAADI. CDR3 loop: CASIFGTGGYEQYF. The CDR3 nucleotides are TGCGCCAGCATTTTCGGGACAGGGGGCTACGAGCAGTACTTC.

The chain uses TRBV3-1 (or the pseudogene TRBV3-2) and TRBJ2-5; 8 bases line up with TRBD2. Germline V lookup: CDR1 LGHDT, CDR2 YNNKEL (reference sequence). The J segment lost 5 bases and the V segment lost 4 bases, leaving 15 bases of the junction unmatched. This CDR3 has 17 residues. This CDR3 reads CASSPLGAGGIRETQYF. The CDR3 DNA reads as TGTGCCAGCAGCCCTCTGGGGGCGGGAGGAATTCGGGAGACCCAGTACTTC.

The chain combines TRBV6-6 with TRBJ1-5; the D is unclear. Germline CDR1 reads MNHNY; CDR2 reads SVGAGI (reference sequence). Trimming took 8 bases from V and 4 from J, leaving 12 bases between them. CDR3 length: 13 residues. CDR3 bases: TGTGCCAGCCACCGACCCCCTAATCAGCCCCAGCATTTT. Protein: CASHRPPNQPQHF.